One sample yielded the 32 T cell receptor beta chains listed below, sequenced in a study of cytomegalovirus exposure and HLA in healthy donors (dated by TCRdb to 2016 to 2017). The protocol used for the library was the immunoSEQ multiplex PCR assay. A mixture of 60 forward primers for TCR Vbeta segments and 13 reverse primers for TCR Jbeta segments was used in the multiplex PCR. The table comes from immuneACCESS by way of TCRdb, which keeps in-frame sequences with V and J called. Part of the clones is missing from these tables; in studies checked, under half for an unresolved V gene and the rest for unknown reasons. Here the sample has 140,000 to 150,000 clones; approximately 80% occur a single time. The leading ten clones occupy around 2.5% of the sample. The material sequenced was PBMCs. The receptors come from a woman between 18 and 29 years old in good health and CMV-seropositive.

This clone has just a few counts. The V gene is TRBV27, the J gene TRBJ2-1; 7 nucleotides agree with TRBD2. In germline, CDR1 is MNHEY, CDR2 SMNVEV (reference sequence). V lost 0 bases, J lost 2 bases, and 4 bases stayed unmatched. The CDR3 is 16 amino acids. CDR3 DNA sequence: TGTGCCAGCAGTTTATCCGGGGGGAACCCCTACAATGAGCAGTTCTTC. It translates to CASSLSGGNPYNEQFF.

V is TRBV19 and J is TRBJ1-5; tentatively, D is TRBD1 (5 bases). Germline assignment: CDR1 LNHDA and CDR2 SQIVND (reference sequence). CDR3 length: 14 residues. The V end lost 7 bases, the J end lost 0 bases, and 10 bases lay between the germline ends. CDR3 bases: TGTGCCAGTATCGGGGGTTATAGCAATCAGCCCCAGCATTTT. Encoded protein: CASIGGYSNQPQHF.

The chain employs TRBV4-1 and TRBJ1-5; 7 nucleotides align to TRBD1. V lost 5 bases to trimming and J lost 4 bases; unmatched junction nucleotides: 8. CDR1 and CDR2 (germline): MGHRA, YSYEKL. This CDR3 region has 15 residues. The CDR3 spells CASSDWDSANQPQHF. In DNA form, the CDR3 reads TGCGCCAGCAGCGACTGGGACAGCGCGAATCAGCCCCAGCATTTT.

The chain recombines TRBV11-3 with TRBJ2-6; a weak D match, TRBD1 (5 bases). Germline CDR1 SGHNT, CDR2 YENEEA. CDR3 size: 14 residues. V was cut by 1 base and J by 4 bases, with 5 bases left in between. The CDR3 here is CASSLGGGANVLTF. In DNA, the CDR3 is TGTGCCAGCAGCTTAGGGGGCGGGGCCAACGTCCTGACTTTC.

The V call is TRBV4-1, the J call TRBJ1-4; perhaps TRBD1 as D (6 bases). This CDR3 is 17 amino acids long. CDR1 and CDR2 (germline): MGHRA, YSYEKL. V lost 3 bases and J lost 3, with 17 bases in between. The CDR3 nucleotides are TGCGCCAGCAGCCAGCAGGACAGAATCGTGGCTAATGAAAAACTGTTTTTT. Its protein is CASSQQDRIVANEKLFF.

This clone came up once. This chain links TRBV6-5 with TRBJ1-5; 9 bases are a match to TRBD1. This CDR3 has 13 residues. Germline V gives CDR1 MNHEY, CDR2 SVGAGI. The V and J ends lost 2 bases and 9 bases, in that order; junction bases with no gene match: 2. CDR3 loop: CASSYDRGMPQHF. As DNA, the CDR3 is TGTGCCAGCAGTTACGACAGGGGGATGCCCCAGCATTTT.

The gene calls are TRBV4-3 and TRBJ2-1, with D possibly being TRBD1 (5 bases). The germline V gene has CDR1 LGHNA and CDR2 YSLEER. The CDR3 extends over 14 amino acids. V lost 0 bases and J 4 bases, leaving 7 bases between the germline ends. The CDR3 DNA reads TGCGCCAGCAGCCAAGATACAGGTTACAATGAGCAGTTCTTC. Protein sequence: CASSQDTGYNEQFF.

V is TRBV4-1 and J is TRBJ2-1, with 11 bases lining up with TRBD2. V lost 3 bases, J lost 5 bases, and 6 bases stayed unmatched. CDR3 length: 16 residues. In germline, CDR1 is MGHRA, CDR2 YSYEKL. For the CDR3, the DNA is TGCGCCAGCAGCCACCGACTAGCGGGGCCCGACAATGAGCAGTTCTTC. This translates into CASSHRLAGPDNEQFF.

This clone has a handful of counts. This rearrangement joins TRBV19 to TRBJ2-3, with 10 bases identical to TRBD1. Germline CDR1 and CDR2: LNHDA and SQIVND (reference sequence). There are 17 residues in the CDR3. J gave up 2 bases and V 6 bases, and 11 bases lay outside the gene matches. This CDR3 is CASRRLAGTGDTDTQYF. The CDR3 bases are TGTGCCAGTAGACGTTTAGCCGGGACAGGGGACACAGATACGCAGTATTTT.

The chain uses TRBV6-1 and TRBJ1-1, with D possibly TRBD1 on 5 matching bases. V was trimmed by 5 bases and J by 6 bases, leaving 13 bases between them. The CDR3 is made up of 13 amino acids. The germline V gene has CDR1 MNHNS and CDR2 SASEGT. CDR3 DNA sequence: TGTGCCAGCAGTTTTGGGAGGGGCGCTGAAGCTTTCTTT. Amino acid sequence: CASSFGRGAEAFF.

This clone has a single count. This chain uses TRBV11-2 with TRBJ2-2; possibly TRBD1 for D (6 bases). V lost 5 bases and J 6 bases, leaving 10 bases between the germline ends. This CDR3 contains 13 residues. Germline loops: CDR1 SGHAT, CDR2 FQNNGV. For the CDR3, the DNA is TGTGCCAGCAGCGGTACAGGGCCCGGGGAGCTGTTTTTT. It translates to CASSGTGPGELFF.

This clone showed up just a few times. The V gene is TRBV30, the J gene TRBJ2-5; maybe TRBD1 (6 bases). The DNA end favors TRBJ2-7, so the J call may be wrong. The CDR3 sequence is 12 residues long. CDR1 is GTSNPN and CDR2 is SVGIG in the germline V gene (reference sequence). The CDR3 protein is CAWGQTGYEQYF. The CDR3 DNA follows: TGTGCCTGGGGACAGACCGGCTACGAGCAGTACTTC.

The V and J genes are TRBV6-1 and TRBJ1-5; the D is unclear. The CDR3 runs 13 residues. V lost 4 bases and J 8 bases, leaving 12 bases between the germline ends. Per the germline V gene, CDR1 is MNHNS and CDR2 is SASEGT. The CDR3 DNA reads TGTGCCAGCAGTGTGACACAAGTGGAGCCCCAGCATTTT. This gives the protein CASSVTQVEPQHF.

The chain employs TRBV29-1 and TRBJ2-7; D possibly corresponds to TRBD1 (6 bases). Germline lookup yields CDR1 SQVTM and CDR2 ANQGSEA. The CDR3 has 12 residues. The V gene lost 5 bases and the J gene lost 4 bases, with 12 bases spanning the gap. The CDR3: CSVTTGIYEQYF. The CDR3 DNA is TGCAGCGTTACCACAGGGATTTACGAGCAGTACTTC.

There are a few counts of this clone. Within the sample, other DNA sequences also encode this same CDR3. The chain has TRBV29-1 and TRBJ1-1, with D tentatively TRBD1 (6 bases). Germline CDR1 and CDR2: SQVTM and ANQGSEA. Trimming shortened V by 3 bases and J by 1 base, and 6 bases separated the two germline ends. This CDR3 contains 12 residues. CDR3 in DNA: TGCAGCGTTGACAGGGGGAACACTGAAGCTTTCTTT. Protein sequence: CSVDRGNTEAFF.

This chain connects TRBV4-3 to TRBJ2-5; D might be TRBD2 (5 bases). V shed 4 bases and J shed 5 bases, with 11 bases lying between them. Germline CDR1 LGHNA, CDR2 YSLEER. CDR3 size: 13 residues. The CDR3 loop reads CASSRTRGETQYF. CDR3 DNA: TGCGCCAGCAGCCGGACTCGCGGGGAGACCCAGTACTTC.

In the case of this clone: The junction does not match germline at one end; this may be a read error. The chain recombines TRBV7-9 with TRBJ2-7; D possibly corresponds to TRBD1 (5 bases). There are 12 residues in the CDR3. Germline CDR1 SEHNR, CDR2 FQNEAQ (reference sequence). The CDR3 reads CSSSLDPGRKYF. CDR3 nucleotide sequence: TGTTCCAGCAGCTTAGACCCAGGGCGTAAGTACTTC.

The V call is TRBV9, the J call TRBJ2-4; 7 bases map to TRBD2. V trimming: 0 bases; J trimming: 9 bases; junction bases outside the gene matches: 15. The CDR3 sequence is 17 residues long. CDR1 SGDLS and CDR2 YYNGEE come from the germline V gene. CDR3 coding DNA: TGTGCCAGCAGCGTAGGATCGGGGGGAGCCTTGGTGGGCATTCAGTACTTC. This translates into CASSVGSGGALVGIQYF.

The V call is TRBV18, the J call TRBJ1-5, with 8 bases aligning to TRBD1. CDR1 KGHSH and CDR2 LQKENI come from the germline V gene. Unmatched junction bases numbered 9, after V lost 8 bases and J lost 6 bases. This CDR3 comprises 14 residues. The CDR3 loop is CASKMQGAVQPQHF. The CDR3 DNA reads as TGTGCCAGCAAGATGCAGGGGGCGGTTCAGCCCCAGCATTTT.

V and J are TRBV7-6 and TRBJ1-5; D is unresolved. Germline assignment: CDR1 SGHVS and CDR2 FNYEAQ. The CDR3 has 15 residues. Trimming shortened V by 5 bases and J by 5 bases, and 16 bases separated the two germline ends. CDR3 residues: CASSPVRGVHQPQHF. The CDR3 nucleotides read TGTGCCAGCAGCCCGGTTCGCGGAGTTCATCAGCCCCAGCATTTT.

V gene TRBV5-1 combines with J gene TRBJ1-1; D is possibly TRBD1 (6 bases). The germline CDR1 and CDR2 sequences are SGHRS and YFSETQ. The V end lost 5 bases, the J end lost 0 bases, and 14 bases lay between the germline ends. The CDR3 has 15 amino acids. As DNA, the CDR3 is TGCGCCAGCAGTCCCGACAGGCCTATGAACACTGAAGCTTTCTTT. Protein sequence: CASSPDRPMNTEAFF.

The chain combines TRBV6-5 with TRBJ1-2; 9 bases align to TRBD1. The CDR3 has 16 residues. The V segment lost 3 bases and the J segment 7 bases; nucleotides outside the gene matches: 12. From germline, CDR1 is MNHEY and CDR2 SVGAGI. This CDR3 reads CASSYPWTGDGSGYTF. In DNA form, the CDR3 reads TGTGCCAGCAGTTATCCCTGGACAGGGGATGGAAGTGGCTACACCTTC.

The sample holds a few counts of this clone. The chain recombines TRBV15 with TRBJ1-3; the D gene is possibly TRBD1 (6 bases). Germline V gives CDR1 LNHNV, CDR2 YYDKDF (reference sequence). This CDR3 comprises 18 residues. The germline V and J ends were trimmed by 2 bases and 2 bases, with 19 bases remaining between them. Here the CDR3 DNA reads TGTGCCACCAGCAGACCACTAAGCAGGGGCTCTACTGGAAACACCATATATTTT. Amino acid sequence: CATSRPLSRGSTGNTIYF.

This sequence joins TRBV5-1 and TRBJ2-7; TRBD2 is a possible D gene (5 bases). Trimming left V 8 bases short and J 3 bases short, with 18 bases between. Per germline, CDR1 SGHRS and CDR2 YFSETQ. The CDR3 has 14 residues. The DNA of the CDR3 is TGCGCCAGGACTAAGGACTTCCTTTTCTACGAGCAGTACTTC. Amino acid sequence: CARTKDFLFYEQYF.

J is TRBJ1-2 and V is TRBV6-1, with a tentative D call TRBD1 (5 bases). Germline V lookup: CDR1 MNHNS, CDR2 SASEGT. Trimming stripped 6 bases from V and 4 bases from J, with 15 bases between. The CDR3 contains 14 residues. CDR3 nucleotides: TGTGCCAGCAGGGAGACAGACCCTGTCTATGGCTACACCTTC. The encoded protein is CASRETDPVYGYTF.

The V gene is TRBV2, the J gene TRBJ1-1; TRBD1 matches 10 bases. The trim removed 6 bases at V and 4 bases at J, leaving 5 bases unmatched. The CDR3 loop spans 14 amino acids. Germline V gene data show CDR1 as SNHLY and CDR2 as FYNNEI. The CDR3 protein is CASSWGTGATEAFF. CDR3 in DNA: TGTGCCAGCAGCTGGGGGACAGGGGCCACTGAAGCTTTCTTT.

The genes are TRBV30 and TRBJ1-5, with 8 positions matching TRBD1. The CDR3 consists of 15 residues. In germline, CDR1 is GTSNPN, CDR2 SVGIG (reference sequence). The trim removed 3 bases at V and 1 base at J, leaving 5 bases unmatched. CDR3 sequence (DNA): TGTGCCTGGAGCAGACAGGGGCCCAGCAATCAGCCCCAGCATTTT. It translates to CAWSRQGPSNQPQHF.

In the case of this clone: An end of the junction differs from the germline gene, which may be a read error. The chain links TRBV7-9 to TRBJ1-5, with 10 bases that match TRBD1. The CDR3 is made up of 18 amino acids. Germline values: CDR1 SEHNR, CDR2 FQNEAQ (reference sequence). The CDR3 region has the DNA TGTTCCAGCAGCCCCGGGACAGGGGTCGGATATAGCAATCAGCCCCAGCATTTT. It encodes CSSSPGTGVGYSNQPQHF.

The rearrangement joins TRBV28 to TRBJ1-2, with 7 bases lining up with TRBD1. Germline V gene lookup returns CDR1 MDHEN and CDR2 SYDVKM. This CDR3 contains 15 residues. V lost 8 bases and J lost 4; bases outside the gene matches: 13. The CDR3 protein is CASSGTDSHLYGYTF. The CDR3 DNA follows: TGTGCCAGCTCCGGGACAGATTCTCACCTCTATGGCTACACCTTC.

The J gene is TRBJ1-4, the V gene TRBV6-5; weak D call: TRBD1 (5 bases). Germline values: CDR1 MNHEY, CDR2 SVGAGI. The CDR3 spans 14 residues. With 6 bases removed from V and 6 bases from J, the gap between germline ends came to 14 bases. CDR3 DNA sequence: TGTGCCAGCAGATTTCGACAGACAGATGAAAAACTGTTTTTT. Translated: CASRFRQTDEKLFF.

V is TRBV4-3 and J is TRBJ1-2; TRBD1 agrees at 7 bases. This CDR3 has 15 amino acids. Trimming cost V 3 bases and J 7 bases; bases outside gene matches: 11. CDR1 LGHNA and CDR2 YSLEER come from the germline V gene. Written as DNA, the CDR3 is TGCGCCAGCAGCCAGCAGGGACAGTACTCTATTGGCTACACCTTC. This codes for CASSQQGQYSIGYTF.

The genes are TRBV2 and TRBJ2-5, with a tentative D call TRBD2 (6 bases). The CDR3 totals 15 residues. Trimming removed 3 bases from V and 5 bases from J, with 16 bases in between. Germline CDR1 SNHLY, CDR2 FYNNEI. The CDR3 nucleotides are TGTGCCAGCAGTGACCCCGGGAGTAGCCGGGAGACCCAGTACTTC. It translates to CASSDPGSSRETQYF.